Listed here is a single TCR beta chain. Its antigen is not yet known. Per-nucleotide qualities are absent, and no much larger clonotype sits a single base away. Via the germline V gene (reference sequence), CDR1 is MNHEY and CDR2 SMNVEV. Trimmed from V: 4 bases; trimmed from J: 3 bases; junction bases lacking a gene match: 11. The CDR3 numbers 18 residues from cysteine through phenylalanine. CDR3 DNA is the only sequence kept; it has 54 bases, read in frame from the first base. The data stem from a study of T cell changes during pregnancy in multiple sclerosis (dated by TCRdb to about 2019). Regarding the complete study: The study examined how the T cell repertoire changed over the course of pregnancy in women with multiple sclerosis.

Receptors were amplified or captured by the immunoSEQ multiplex PCR assay. Sourced from immuneACCESS, this table was stored by TCRdb with only in-frame sequences that have V and J called. A share of the clones is absent; for the studies checked, an unresolved V gene accounts for under half, and the remainder has no known explanation. Counted in this sample were tens of thousands of clones; more than 90% of them appeared once. Approximately 0.67% of the sample is taken by the ten largest. The material sequenced was CD4+ T cells from peripheral blood mononuclear cells, taken in the first trimester of pregnancy. The source is a female donor with multiple sclerosis, enrolled in a pregnancy study. The chain is encoded by TRBV27 joined to TRBJ2-1, and 11 bases in between align with TRBD1. DNA sequence: TGTGCCAGCAGTTCGGGGACAGGGGGGACTCCCAACTACAATGAGCAGTTCTTC. Its protein is CASSSGTGGTPNYNEQFF.